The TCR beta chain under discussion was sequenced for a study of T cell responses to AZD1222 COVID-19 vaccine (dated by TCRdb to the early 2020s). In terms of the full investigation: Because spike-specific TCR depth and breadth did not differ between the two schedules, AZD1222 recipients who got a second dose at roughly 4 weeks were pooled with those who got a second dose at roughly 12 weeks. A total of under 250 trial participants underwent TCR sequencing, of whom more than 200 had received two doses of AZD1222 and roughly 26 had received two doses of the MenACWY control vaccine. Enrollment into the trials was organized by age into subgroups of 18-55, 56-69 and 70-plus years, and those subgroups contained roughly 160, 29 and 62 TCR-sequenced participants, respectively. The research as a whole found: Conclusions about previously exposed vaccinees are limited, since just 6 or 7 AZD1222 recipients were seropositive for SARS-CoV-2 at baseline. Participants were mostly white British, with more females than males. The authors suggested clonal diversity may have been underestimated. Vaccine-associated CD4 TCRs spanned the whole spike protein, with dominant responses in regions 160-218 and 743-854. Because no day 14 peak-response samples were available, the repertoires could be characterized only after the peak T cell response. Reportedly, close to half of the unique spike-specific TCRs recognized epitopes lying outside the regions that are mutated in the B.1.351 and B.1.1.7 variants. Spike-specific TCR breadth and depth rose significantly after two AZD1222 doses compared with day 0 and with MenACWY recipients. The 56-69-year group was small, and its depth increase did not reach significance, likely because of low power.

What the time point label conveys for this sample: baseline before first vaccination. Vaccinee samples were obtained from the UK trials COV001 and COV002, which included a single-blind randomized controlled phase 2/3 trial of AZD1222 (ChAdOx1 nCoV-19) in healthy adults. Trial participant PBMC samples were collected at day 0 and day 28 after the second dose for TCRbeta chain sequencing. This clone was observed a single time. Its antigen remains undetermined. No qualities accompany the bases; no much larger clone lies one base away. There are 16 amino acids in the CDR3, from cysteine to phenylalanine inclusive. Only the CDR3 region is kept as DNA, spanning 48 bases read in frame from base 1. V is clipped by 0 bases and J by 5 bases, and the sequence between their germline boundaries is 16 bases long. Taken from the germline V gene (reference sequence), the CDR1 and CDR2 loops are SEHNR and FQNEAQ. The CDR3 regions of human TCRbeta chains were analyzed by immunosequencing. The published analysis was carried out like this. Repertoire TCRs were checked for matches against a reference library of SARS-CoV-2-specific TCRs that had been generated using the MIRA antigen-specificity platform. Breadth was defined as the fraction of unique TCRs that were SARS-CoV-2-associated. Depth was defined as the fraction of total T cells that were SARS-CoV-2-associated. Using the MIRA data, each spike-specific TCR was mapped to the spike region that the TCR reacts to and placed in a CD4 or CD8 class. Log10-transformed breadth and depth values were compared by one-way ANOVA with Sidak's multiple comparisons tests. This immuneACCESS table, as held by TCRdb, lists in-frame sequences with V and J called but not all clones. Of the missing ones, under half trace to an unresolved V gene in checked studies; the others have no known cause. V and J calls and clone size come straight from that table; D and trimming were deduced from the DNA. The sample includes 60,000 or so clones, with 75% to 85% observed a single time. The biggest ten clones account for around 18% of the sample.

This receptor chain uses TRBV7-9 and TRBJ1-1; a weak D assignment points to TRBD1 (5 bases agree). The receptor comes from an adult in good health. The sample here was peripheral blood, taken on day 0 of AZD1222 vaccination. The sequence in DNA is TGTGCCAGCAGCTTAGCGTCGGTCAGTGGGGGAACTGAAGCTTTCTTT. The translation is CASSLASVSGGTEAFF.